These 19 T cell receptor beta chains were all obtained from the same sample, sequenced in a study of CD8 T cells in ankylosing spondylitis. TCRdb recomputed calls from the 5' RACE reads with MiXCR, one row per CDR3 protein. The sample consists of approximately 520,000 distinct CDR3 sequences, approximately 5.3% of them appearing once. Study results and caveats: Ankylosing spondylitis blood seemed to carry a telltale TCR beta motif made of about 8 highly homologous variants.

No antigen has been identified for these receptors. Specimen: blood, either unsorted or a sorted T cell fraction (not recorded which). All receptors derive from a male donor with ankylosing spondylitis.

V is TRBV19 and J is TRBJ1-2; 12 nucleotides agree with TRBD1. The V segment lost 4 bases and the J segment 5 bases; nucleotides outside the gene matches: 8. There are 16 residues in the CDR3. The germline V gene encodes CDR1 LNHDA and CDR2 SQIVND (reference sequence). CDR3 in amino acids: CASSTTGTGGTYGYTF. Here the CDR3 DNA reads TGTGCCAGTAGTACCACCGGGACAGGGGGCACTTATGGCTACACCTTC. The variable domain in full, with the rest retrieved from reference TRBV19 and TRBJ1-2, is DGGITQSPKYLFRKEGQNVTLSCEQNLNHDAMYWYRQDPGQGLRLIYYSQIVNDFQKGDIAEGYSVSREKKESFPLTVTSAQKNPTAFYLCASSTTGTGGTYGYTFGSGTRLTVV.

The chain links TRBV6-1 to TRBJ1-2; 7 bases fit TRBD1. Per germline, CDR1 MNHNS and CDR2 SASEGT. V lost 3 bases and J lost 4; bases outside the gene matches: 5. The CDR3 runs to 14 residues. DNA of the CDR3: TGTGCCAGCAGTGATCCGGGACAGACCTATGGCTACACCTTC. Its translation is CASSDPGQTYGYTF.

This clonotype was seen ten or more times. The gene calls are TRBV29-1 and TRBJ2-3; D gene ambiguous. The V gene's germline CDR1 is SQVTM and CDR2 ANQGSEA. The CDR3 loop spans 15 amino acids. Trimming took 3 bases from V and 0 from J, leaving 13 bases between them. CDR3 in DNA: TGCAGCGTTGATTTCTGGGCAGAGAGCACAGATACGCAGTATTTT. Protein sequence: CSVDFWAESTDTQYF.

This clonotype was recorded many times. J is TRBJ2-1 and V is TRBV7-2; D might be TRBD1 or TRBD2, each matching 6 bases. The CDR3 length is 15 residues. Trimming shortened V by 4 bases and J by 6 bases, and 16 bases separated the two germline ends. The germline CDR1 and CDR2 sequences are SGHTA and FQGNSA. CDR3 coding DNA: TGTGCCAGCAGCTACCGAGGGGGGATGGGCAATGAGCAGTTCTTC. Translating gives CASSYRGGMGNEQFF.

The chain uses TRBV18 and TRBJ2-7; D call uncertain. Germline values: CDR1 KGHSH, CDR2 LQKENI. This CDR3 has 13 amino acids. Trimming cost V 2 bases and J 6 bases, with 11 bases left between them. CDR3 nucleotide sequence: TGTGCCAGCTCACCAGGACGGCTGGGCGAGCAGTACTTC. As protein: CASSPGRLGEQYF.

In its sample, this clonotype was seen a few times. The CDR3 protein is CASSLAISNQPQHF. The CDR3 bases are TGTGCCAGCAGCTTAGCGATTAGCAATCAGCCCCAGCATTTT. This chain uses TRBV7-2 with TRBJ1-5; D remains ambiguous. This CDR3 is 14 amino acids long. The germline V and J ends were trimmed by 0 bases and 0 bases, with 3 bases remaining between them. The germline V gene encodes CDR1 SGHTA and CDR2 FQGNSA.

This clonotype has ten or more counts. V usage is TRBV21-1 and J usage is TRBJ2-7; TRBD2 reflects the table's D call only, with no check against the DNA. TRBV21-1 is termed a pseudogene. This CDR3 region has 14 residues. DNA for the CDR3: TGTGCCAGCAGCAAAGACGGGACTAGTGACGAGCAGTACTTC. It specifies CASSKDGTSDEQYF.

This clonotype was detected many times. The J gene is TRBJ1-2, the V gene TRBV7-9; TRBD1 matches 9 bases. V lost 10 bases, J lost 5 bases, and 11 bases stayed unmatched. The CDR3 runs to 14 residues. Germline V CDR1 and CDR2: SEHNR, FQNEAQ (reference sequence). CDR3 loop: CATFRDRETYGYTF. In nucleotides, the CDR3 is TGTGCCACTTTCCGGGACAGGGAAACTTATGGCTACACCTTC.

This clonotype has a count of ten or more. The chain couples TRBV20-1 to TRBJ1-2; D possibly corresponds to TRBD1 (6 bases). CDR1 and CDR2 from the germline V gene are DFQATT and SNEGSKA (reference sequence). The CDR3 is 13 residues long. Between the trimmed V and J ends, which lost 8 bases and 0 bases, there was a span of 13 bases. The DNA for the CDR3 is TGCAGTATATTGGGGGCGGCTAACTATGGCTACACCTTC. Encoded protein: CSILGAANYGYTF.

At least ten counts were recorded for this clonotype. This sequence joins TRBV5-6 and TRBJ1-6; 7 nucleotides agree with TRBD1. Germline CDR1 is SGHDT and CDR2 is YYEEEE. The CDR3 sequence is 15 residues long. J was trimmed by 12 bases and V by 4 bases; bases with no gene match: 13. The CDR3 DNA sequence: TGTGCCAGCAGCGTATCGGCCGGACAGGAGAAACCCCTCCACTTT. As protein: CASSVSAGQEKPLHF.

This clonotype was observed many times. V gene TRBV5-1 combines with J gene TRBJ2-1; 9 nucleotides agree with TRBD2. Germline assignment: CDR1 SGHRS and CDR2 YFSETQ. The CDR3 runs 15 residues. With V trimmed by 2 bases and J by 4 bases, 4 bases remained unmatched. The CDR3 nucleotides read TGCGCCAGCAGCTTAACTAGCGGGCTTTACAATGAGCAGTTCTTC. This encodes CASSLTSGLYNEQFF. The entire variable domain, with the rest obtained from reference TRBV5-1 and TRBJ2-1, is as follows: KAGVTQTPRYLIKTRGQQVTLSCSPISGHRSVSWYQQTPGQGLQFLFEYFSETQRNKGNFPGRFSGRQFSNSRSEMNVSTLELGDSALYLCASSLTSGLYNEQFFGPGTRLTVL.

This clonotype was found many times. The chain carries TRBV14 and TRBJ1-1, with D unresolved. V gave up 2 bases and J gave up 5 bases, with 6 bases separating them. This CDR3 has 12 residues. The germline gives CDR1 SGHDN, CDR2 FVKESK. The CDR3 nucleotides read TGTGCCAGCAGCCAATTTAGTACTGAAGCTTTCTTT. It yields the protein CASSQFSTEAFF.

This clonotype has a count of ten or more. CDR3 coding DNA: TGTGCCAGCCGGACAGTTCCCTCCCACTACAATGAGCAGTTCTTC. Residues: CASRTVPSHYNEQFF. V gene TRBV28 combines with J gene TRBJ2-1; tentatively, D is TRBD1 (6 bases). The V gene lost 8 bases and the J gene lost 3 bases, with 17 bases spanning the gap. The CDR3 covers 15 residues. The germline V gene encodes CDR1 MDHEN and CDR2 SYDVKM.

The sample holds many counts of this clonotype. The chain links TRBV5-1 to TRBJ1-2; no clear D gene. This CDR3 is built from 12 residues. Germline CDR1 is SGHRS and CDR2 is YFSETQ. Trimming cost V 9 bases and J 2 bases, with 11 bases left between them. The CDR3 sequence: CATNDGNYGYTF. The DNA of the CDR3 is TGCGCCACCAACGACGGAAACTATGGCTACACCTTC.

The gene calls are TRBV7-8 and TRBJ2-3; either TRBD1 or TRBD2 may fit D (5 bases each). CDR3 length: 13 residues. V dropped 4 bases and J dropped 5 bases, with 10 bases sitting between them. Germline V lookup: CDR1 SGHVS, CDR2 FQNEAQ. The CDR3 protein is CASSSPRGDTQYF. As DNA, the CDR3 is TGTGCCAGCAGCTCTCCGAGGGGAGATACGCAGTATTTT.

This clonotype was recorded at least ten times. The chain carries TRBV6-5 and TRBJ2-1; 7 nucleotides agree with TRBD2. CDR1 is MNHEY, CDR2 SVGAGI, per germline. This CDR3 contains 15 residues. With 4 bases clipped from V and 0 bases from J, the junction kept 3 bases outside the gene matches. CDR3 region: CASSLTSDSYNEQFF. In DNA form, the CDR3 reads TGTGCCAGCAGTTTAACTAGCGACTCCTACAATGAGCAGTTCTTC.

Many counts were recorded for this clonotype. J is TRBJ1-3 and V is TRBV12-3 or TRBV12-4; D not certain. CDR3 length: 15 residues. Trimming pared 3 bases from V and 3 bases from J, leaving 12 bases between. CDR3 residues: CASSFAPGGGNTIYF. In nucleotides, the CDR3 is TGTGCCAGCAGTTTCGCTCCGGGAGGTGGAAACACCATATATTTT.

Many counts were recorded for this clonotype. The chain combines TRBV21-1 with TRBJ2-5; whether TRBD2, the table's D call, matches the DNA was not checked. TRBV21-1 constitutes a pseudogene. The CDR3 is 16 amino acids. The CDR3 DNA is TGTGCCAGCAAAGGACTAGCGGGGGACCCACAAGAGACCCAGTACTTC. Protein sequence: CASKGLAGDPQETQYF.

This clonotype was counted ten times or more. J is TRBJ2-1 and V is TRBV7-6, with TRBD2 as a possible D gene (6 bases). V lost 4 bases and J lost 6, with 10 bases in between. Germline loops: CDR1 SGHVS, CDR2 FNYEAQ. The CDR3 is 13 residues long. The CDR3 reads CASSSRGTNEQFF. As DNA, the CDR3 is TGTGCCAGCAGCTCCCGCGGGACCAATGAGCAGTTCTTC.